Following are 21 T cell receptor beta chains from one sample sequenced in a study of CD8+CD57+ T cells in acquired aplastic anemia. The use of genomic DNA as template underpinned the TCR beta VDJ and CDR3 profiling. One entry per CDR3 protein, called by TCRdb with MiXCR from the reads. Altogether about 200,000 distinct CDR3 sequences are present, roughly 50% being singletons, with the ten largest covering about 20%. Selection for sequencing was limited to patients who had shown CD8+CD57+ cell expansion by flow cytometry. Sequencing input: sorted CD4+, CD8+, or CD8+CD57+ T cells (not recorded which) from PBMCs. The origin of the receptors is a human donor with aplastic anemia.

As to this clonotype: Given a much more abundant clone one base away, this may be a read error. The V and J genes are TRBV5-1 and TRBJ2-7; no reliable D call. The CDR3 sequence is 15 residues long. Germline V gene data show CDR1 as SGHRS and CDR2 as YFSETQ. Trimming cost V 1 base and J 7 bases, with 18 bases left between them. The CDR3 DNA reads TGCGCCAGCAGCTTGACGGTTGCTTCCTACAATGAGCAGTACTTC. This gives the protein CASSLTVASYNEQYF.

A few counts support this clonotype. The chain employs TRBV15 and TRBJ1-2; D might be TRBD1 (5 bases). The CDR3 extends over 14 amino acids. The ends were cut back, 1 base at V and 9 bases at J, with 15 bases in the middle. Germline V gene data show CDR1 as LNHNV and CDR2 as YYDKDF (reference sequence). The CDR3 DNA sequence: TGTGCCACCAGCAGAGGCCGGGGGGGGTTAAGCTACACCTTC. Translated, it gives CATSRGRGGLSYTF.

Ten or more counts support this clonotype. The J gene is TRBJ1-5, the V gene TRBV7-8, with D maybe TRBD1 (5 bases). Trimming shortened V by 5 bases and J by 0 bases, and 20 bases separated the two germline ends. This CDR3 is 18 amino acids long. Germline V lookup: CDR1 SGHVS, CDR2 FQNEAQ. CDR3 sequence: CASSLPPLGGYSNQPQHF. For the CDR3, the DNA is TGTGCCAGCAGCCTACCCCCGTTGGGGGGTTATAGCAATCAGCCCCAGCATTTT.

With regard to this clonotype: A much bigger clone sits one base away, suggesting this may be a read error. DNA for the CDR3: TGCGCCAGCAGCTTGGCAATAGCGGGGGGCGGTGAGCAGTACTTC. It is translated as CASSLAIAGGGEQYF. The gene calls are TRBV5-1 and TRBJ2-7; 10 bases are shared with TRBD2. J gave up 7 bases and V 0 bases, and 7 bases lay outside the gene matches. This CDR3 contains 15 residues. Germline CDR1 reads SGHRS; CDR2 reads YFSETQ.

The V call is TRBV2, the J call TRBJ1-5; no clear D. The CDR3 sequence is 15 residues long. Germline assignment: CDR1 SNHLY and CDR2 FYNNEI. V was shortened by 3 bases and J by 0 bases, with 9 bases between the two germline ends. CDR3 sequence reads: CASSERGDSNQPQHF. As DNA, the CDR3 is TGTGCCAGCAGTGAGCGGGGAGATAGCAATCAGCCCCAGCATTTT.

The genes are TRBV29-1 and TRBJ1-2; D possibly corresponds to TRBD1 (5 bases). CDR1 SQVTM and CDR2 ANQGSEA come from the germline V gene. The V end was cut by 6 bases, the J end by 7 bases, with 12 bases between. There are 11 residues in the CDR3. This CDR3 reads CSVVGESGYTF. The CDR3 region has the DNA TGCAGCGTGGTAGGGGAAAGTGGCTACACCTTC.

Remarks on this clonotype: A single base separates this from a much larger clone, so it may be a read error. This rearrangement joins TRBV7-9 to TRBJ2-2; D may be TRBD1 (5 bases). Germline V lookup: CDR1 SEHNR, CDR2 FQNEAQ (reference sequence). Trimming removed 3 bases at V and 2 bases at J, with 19 bases between. The length of the CDR3 is 18 residues. CDR3 DNA sequence: TGTGCCAGCAGCTTCAAAGCTATCGGCAGGGAAAACACCGGGGAGCTGTTTTTT. Its translation is CASSFKAIGRENTGELFF.

This CDR3 is CAISASSSYNSPLHF. The CDR3, as DNA: TGTGCCATCAGTGCGTCAAGCTCCTATAATTCACCCCTCCACTTT. The rearrangement links TRBV10-3 to TRBJ1-6; D is unresolved. Trimming cost V 4 bases and J 0 bases, with 7 bases left between them. The CDR3 is 15 amino acids. Looked up from germline, CDR1 is ENHRY and CDR2 is SYGVKD.

V usage is TRBV7-8 and J usage is TRBJ2-6; D not certain. V lost 2 bases to trimming and J lost 6 bases, with 11 bases between them. CDR3 length equals 15 residues. The germline V gene encodes CDR1 SGHVS and CDR2 FQNEAQ. DNA for the CDR3: TGTGCCAGCAGCTTACGTTCCCGCCAGGCCAACGTCCTGACTTTC. Amino acid sequence: CASSLRSRQANVLTF.

The chain recombines TRBV19 with TRBJ2-1; 7 nucleotides match TRBD1. Trimming cost V 9 bases and J 4 bases; bases outside gene matches: 12. The germline CDR1 and CDR2 sequences are LNHDA and SQIVND (reference sequence). CDR3 size: 15 residues. CDR3 coding DNA: TGTGCCAGCAGTGAACGACAGGGAAAGTACAATGAGCAGTTCTTC. Its protein product is CASSERQGKYNEQFF.

This clonotype showed up many times. The rearrangement joins TRBV20-1 to TRBJ2-7; TRBD2 aligns across 14 bases. Germline V gene lookup returns CDR1 DFQATT and CDR2 SNEGSKA (reference sequence). The CDR3 runs 17 residues. V shed 5 bases, J shed 7 bases, and the junction held 16 bases outside the gene matches. The CDR3 reads CSAPPTSGGAGFLEQYF. In nucleotides, the CDR3 is TGCAGTGCTCCCCCGACTAGCGGGGGGGCGGGGTTCTTGGAGCAGTACTTC.

This clonotype was counted between two and nine times. The CDR3 protein is CASSLVGQASNYGYTF. Written as DNA, the CDR3 is TGTGCCAGCAGTTTAGTCGGGCAGGCTTCTAACTATGGCTACACCTTC. The chain couples TRBV28 to TRBJ1-2; D is ambiguous. The V end was cut by 2 bases, the J end by 0 bases, with 13 bases between. The CDR3 extends over 16 amino acids. Looked up from germline, CDR1 is MDHEN and CDR2 is SYDVKM.

This chain uses TRBV7-2 with TRBJ1-1; perhaps TRBD1 as D (5 bases). Germline V gene sequence: CDR1 SGHTA, CDR2 FQGNSA. This CDR3 has 14 residues. Trimming stripped 5 bases from V and 4 bases from J, with 14 bases between. The CDR3, as DNA: TGTGCCAGCAGCCCTAGTCGTCAGGGCACTGAAGCTTTCTTT. Protein sequence: CASSPSRQGTEAFF.

This clonotype was counted only a few times. The gene calls are TRBV7-3 and TRBJ2-7; TRBD2 aligns across 9 bases. V shed 3 bases and J 7 bases; nucleotides not matched to a gene: 13. This CDR3 has 16 residues. Germline assignment: CDR1 SGHTA and CDR2 FQGTGA. CDR3: CASSLPSGVGYNEQYF. CDR3 DNA sequence: TGTGCCAGCAGCTTGCCTAGCGGGGTGGGCTACAATGAGCAGTACTTC.

This clonotype came up many times. The chain joins TRBV14 to TRBJ1-2; no firm D call. The CDR3 extends over 13 amino acids. CDR1 is SGHDN and CDR2 is FVKESK in the germline V gene. With 4 bases removed from V and 7 bases from J, the gap between germline ends came to 13 bases. CDR3 DNA: TGTGCCAGCAGCCCCGCGGGAAGGTCTGGCTACACCTTC. This sequence encodes CASSPAGRSGYTF. Complete variable domain (other parts from reference TRBV14 and TRBJ1-2): EAGVTQFPSHSVIEKGQTVTLRCDPISGHDNLYWYRRVMGKEIKFLLHFVKESKQDESGMPNNRFLAERTGGTYSTLKVQPAELEDSGVYFCASSPAGRSGYTFGSGTRLTVV.

The rearrangement joins TRBV25-1 to TRBJ2-2, with 8 bases aligning to TRBD1. Germline-derived CDR1 and CDR2 are MGHDK and SYGVNS. The CDR3 sequence is 16 residues long. V was pared by 8 bases and J by 5 bases, with 13 bases of the junction left unmatched. The CDR3 region is CASATSGQGWTGELFF. In DNA form, the CDR3 reads TGTGCCAGCGCCACAAGTGGACAGGGTTGGACCGGGGAGCTGTTTTTT.

V usage is TRBV2 and J usage is TRBJ1-2, with D uncertain. CDR3 length equals 15 residues. From germline, CDR1 is SNHLY and CDR2 FYNNEI. The V end lost 2 bases, the J end lost 5 bases, and 15 bases lay between the germline ends. CDR3 in DNA: TGTGCCAGCAGTGAAACTGGCAGCTTCAGTTATGGCTACACCTTC. Its translation is CASSETGSFSYGYTF. Filled out from reference TRBV2 and TRBJ1-2, the complete variable domain reads EPEVTQTPSHQVTQMGQEVILRCVPISNHLYFYWYRQILGQKVEFLVSFYNNEISEKSEIFDDQFSVERPDGSNFTLKIRSTKLEDSAMYFCASSETGSFSYGYTFGSGTRLTVV.

This clonotype was detected only once. The chain carries TRBV19 and TRBJ2-5; TRBD1 agrees at 11 bases. In germline, CDR1 is LNHDA, CDR2 SQIVND (reference sequence). The CDR3 loop spans 13 amino acids. J gave up 5 bases and V 6 bases, and 2 bases lay outside the gene matches. In nucleotides, the CDR3 is TGTGCCAGTAGGCGGACAGGGGGCGAGACCCAGTACTTC. It yields the protein CASRRTGGETQYF.

This chain joins TRBV5-1 and TRBJ2-7; TRBD2 matches at 9 bases. The CDR3 is 13 residues long. V trimming: 0 bases; J trimming: 7 bases; junction bases outside the gene matches: 2. Per the germline V gene, CDR1 is SGHRS and CDR2 is YFSETQ. DNA of the CDR3: TGCGCCAGCAGCTTGGGCGGGGGGGAAGAGCAGTACTTC. This sequence encodes CASSLGGGEEQYF.

This chain links TRBV11-2 with TRBJ1-3; D is possibly TRBD1 (5 bases). The germline V gene encodes CDR1 SGHAT and CDR2 FQNNGV. This CDR3 has 17 residues. Trimming cost V 3 bases and J 8 bases, with 23 bases left between them. The CDR3 spells CASSLGEGQGYGYTIYF. CDR3 bases: TGTGCCAGCAGCTTGGGGGAAGGGCAAGGGTATGGCTACACCATATATTTT.

V is TRBV2 and J is TRBJ2-7; 11 positions match TRBD1. The CDR3 spans 16 residues. V dropped 6 bases and J dropped 9; count of bases not matched to a gene: 16. Per the germline V gene, CDR1 is SNHLY and CDR2 is FYNNEI. The CDR3 loop reads CASSQEARTGGAGQYF. CDR3 sequence (DNA): TGTGCCAGCAGCCAAGAAGCCCGGACAGGGGGCGCGGGGCAGTACTTC.